This T cell receptor beta chain was recovered during a study of T cells in Graves' hyperthyroidism and ophthalmopathy. Disease lasting under 3 months, a NOSPECS grade of at least 4, and a Clinical Activity Score of at least 3 were features of the ophthalmopathy patients. Patients were excluded because of uncontrolled infection, other autoimmune disease, pregnancy or lactation. The CDR3 runs to 15 residues. Between the trimmed V and J ends, which lost 5 bases and 7 bases, there was a span of 17 bases. Germline CDR1 is MNHNS and CDR2 is SASEGT. Amplified regions were TCR beta CDR3 sequences from RNA transcripts. Researchers ran a first-round RT-PCR on the TCR CDR3 using the HTBI primer set. TCRdb called the multiplex PCR reads again in MiXCR, with one record for every CDR3 protein. Of some 490,000 distinct CDR3 sequences in the sample, approximately 22% were seen once.

J is TRBJ1-4 and V is TRBV6-1; possible D gene TRBD1, 5 bases. This clonotype was obtained from an older woman with Graves' ophthalmopathy. The specimen was blood. As DNA, the CDR3 is TGTGCCAGCAGTCTGGATGGTCCCAGGGCTGAAAAACTGTTTTTT. Amino acid sequence: CASSLDGPRAEKLFF.